A single sample gave rise to the 18 T cell receptor beta chains below, sequenced in a study of regulatory and conventional T cells in RAG deficiency. The protocol was immunoSEQ multiplex PCR, while the TCRdb copy is restricted to in-frame clones and leaves out a portion. The data contain approximately 46,000 clones, about 90% of them singletons. Blood CD4+ CD25-low CD127-high conventional T cells supplied the genomic DNA template. In addition, the sample was reused for a study of regulatory T cells. That work contributes: Primers: 52 TRBV forward and 13 TRBJ reverse.

Input material: CD4+ effector T cells sorted from blood. All receptors derive from a human donor in good health.

The genes are TRBV19 and TRBJ1-2; no reliable D call. Germline CDR1 reads LNHDA; CDR2 reads SQIVND (reference sequence). V lost 5 bases and J 4 bases, leaving 14 bases between the germline ends. The CDR3 has 14 residues. The DNA of the CDR3 is TGTGCCAGTAGTCAGACCGTGAATACCTATGGCTACACCTTC. Translation: CASSQTVNTYGYTF.

The V call is TRBV29-1, the J call TRBJ1-1, with D unclear. Trimming removed 4 bases at V and 1 base at J, with 22 bases between. This CDR3 region has 17 residues. Germline V gene data show CDR1 as SQVTM and CDR2 as ANQGSEA. The CDR3 DNA follows: TGCAGCGTTGTGGCGATCGATGGGGTTTTTGAGAACACTGAAGCTTTCTTT. It yields the protein CSVVAIDGVFENTEAFF.

This chain connects TRBV5-1 to TRBJ2-6; 8 nucleotides agree with TRBD1. In germline, CDR1 is SGHRS, CDR2 YFSETQ. V was clipped by 7 bases and J by 0 bases; unmatched bases: 9. The CDR3 is 17 residues long. DNA of the CDR3: TGCGCCAGCCGGACAGGGATTGAGGTCTCTGGGGCCAACGTCCTGACTTTC. This gives the protein CASRTGIEVSGANVLTF.

This clone was picked up one time. The J gene is TRBJ1-1, the V gene TRBV5-5; D unclear. V gave up 4 bases and J gave up 1 base, with 8 bases separating them. Germline lookup yields CDR1 SGHKS and CDR2 YYEKEE (reference sequence). This CDR3 is built from 13 residues. The CDR3 DNA follows: TGTGCCAGCAGCGTAAAGGGGAACACTGAAGCTTTCTTT. This sequence encodes CASSVKGNTEAFF. The whole variable domain, filled in from reference TRBV5-5 and TRBJ1-1, reads DAGVTQSPTHLIKTRGQQVTLRCSPISGHKSVSWYQQVLGQGPQFIFQYYEKEERGRGNFPDRFSARQFPNYSSELNVNALLLGDSALYLCASSVKGNTEAFFGQGTRLTVV.

V and J are TRBV28 and TRBJ2-5; either TRBD1 or TRBD2 may fit D (6 bases each). The J call may be faulty, since TRBJ2-7 better matches the DNA end. Germline values: CDR1 MDHEN, CDR2 SYDVKM. There are 17 residues in the CDR3. CDR3 in amino acids: CASRLDGGTGYSYEQYF. DNA of the CDR3: TGTGCCAGCAGACTGGACGGGGGAACAGGGTACTCCTACGAGCAGTACTTC.

This clone occurred once. The genes are TRBV5-1 and TRBJ2-2; tentative D call: TRBD1 (6 bases). Deletions cut 5 bases from V and 0 bases from J, with 8 bases between. The CDR3 spans 14 residues. The germline CDR1 and CDR2 sequences are SGHRS and YFSETQ. The CDR3 DNA reads as TGCGCCAGCAGGGACAGATCGAACACCGGGGAGCTGTTTTTT. Protein: CASRDRSNTGELFF.

The chain combines TRBV7-9 with TRBJ1-1; D is ambiguous. The CDR3 is 14 residues long. The germline V gene encodes CDR1 SEHNR and CDR2 FQNEAQ (reference sequence). V shed 4 bases and J shed 5 bases, with 14 bases lying between them. The CDR3 nucleotides are TGTGCCAGCAGCTCCCGTGAGAGGCCGACTGAAGCTTTCTTT. It encodes CASSSRERPTEAFF.

This sequence joins TRBV7-3 and TRBJ2-6; D possibly corresponds to TRBD1 (6 bases). The CDR3 loop spans 15 amino acids. Germline loops: CDR1 SGHTA, CDR2 FQGTGA. V lost 6 bases to trimming and J lost 0 bases, with 9 bases between them. Written as DNA, the CDR3 is TGTGCCAGCAGTCACAGGGCCTCTGGGGCCAACGTCCTGACTTTC. Translating gives CASSHRASGANVLTF. The complete variable domain, with remaining parts taken from reference TRBV7-3 and TRBJ2-6, reads GAGVSQTPSNKVTEKGKYVELRCDPISGHTALYWYRQSLGQGPEFLIYFQGTGAADDSGLPNDRFFAVRPEGSVSTLKIQRTERGDSAVYLCASSHRASGANVLTFGAGSRLTVL.

The V and J genes are TRBV19 and TRBJ1-2, with TRBD1 matching over 7 bases. Trimming at V came to 6 bases and at J to 4 bases, leaving 11 bases not matched to a gene. There are 15 residues in the CDR3. Germline CDR1 reads LNHDA; CDR2 reads SQIVND (reference sequence). CDR3 protein: CASRPGAGGVYGYTF. In DNA form, the CDR3 reads TGTGCCAGTAGGCCCGGGGCAGGGGGAGTCTATGGCTACACCTTC.

This clone was detected once. The rearrangement uses TRBV11-2 and TRBJ2-3, with D perhaps being TRBD1 or TRBD2 (5 bases each). Germline V CDR1 and CDR2: SGHAT, FQNNGV. Trimming shortened V by 2 bases and J by 1 base, and 16 bases separated the two germline ends. There are 17 residues in the CDR3. CDR3 loop: CASSLWGTPVGTDTQYF. CDR3 sequence (DNA): TGTGCCAGCAGCTTATGGGGGACCCCGGTCGGCACAGATACGCAGTATTTT.

The genes are TRBV7-8 and TRBJ1-4; 7 bases align to TRBD1. The CDR3 length is 17 residues. Trimming took 1 base from V and 0 from J; bases not matched to a gene: 5. CDR1 is SGHVS, CDR2 FQNEAQ, per germline. The CDR3 DNA is TGTGCCAGCAGCTTAGTGAGACAGGGTGCAACTAATGAAAAACTGTTTTTT. Encoded protein: CASSLVRQGATNEKLFF. Looking up the rest from reference TRBV7-8 and TRBJ1-4 gives the full variable domain: GAGVSQSPRYKVAKRGQDVALRCDPISGHVSLFWYQQALGQGPEFLTYFQNEAQLDKSGLPSDRFFAERPEGSVSTLKIQRTQQEDSAVYLCASSLVRQGATNEKLFFGSGTQLSVL.

The V and J genes are TRBV7-9 and TRBJ2-3; weak D call: TRBD1 (6 bases). Germline assignment: CDR1 SEHNR and CDR2 FQNEAQ (reference sequence). This CDR3 contains 13 residues. Trimming stripped 4 bases from V and 5 bases from J, with 10 bases between. The CDR3 nucleotides read TGTGCCAGCAGCTACCAGGGGATAGATACGCAGTATTTT. The encoded protein is CASSYQGIDTQYF.

The chain recombines TRBV15 with TRBJ1-4; D is undetermined. This CDR3 contains 15 residues. Trimming took off 0 bases at V and 6 bases at J, with 11 bases between the two ends. CDR1 and CDR2 (germline): LNHNV, YYDKDF (reference sequence). CDR3 sequence: CATSRDPAGDEKLFF. The CDR3 region has the DNA TGTGCCACCAGCAGAGACCCCGCCGGGGATGAAAAACTGTTTTTT.

V usage is TRBV9 and J usage is TRBJ2-3; no reliable D call. Trimming stripped 2 bases from V and 0 bases from J, with 10 bases between. The germline CDR1 and CDR2 sequences are SGDLS and YYNGEE. The length of the CDR3 is 15 residues. CDR3 sequence: CASSVIGSSTDTQYF. The CDR3 nucleotides read TGTGCCAGCAGCGTCATCGGGTCTAGCACAGATACGCAGTATTTT.

The V and J genes are TRBV5-1 and TRBJ2-5; 7 nucleotides line up with TRBD1. Germline loops: CDR1 SGHRS, CDR2 YFSETQ. This CDR3 is 16 amino acids long. The ends lost 1 base at V and 2 bases at J; junction bases unmatched: 8. CDR3 residues: CASSLRGSGQQETQYF. In nucleotides, the CDR3 is TGCGCCAGCAGCTTGAGGGGATCGGGACAGCAAGAGACCCAGTACTTC.

The rearrangement links TRBV5-4 to TRBJ2-7; D possibly uses TRBD1 or TRBD2 (5 bases each). The CDR3 is 15 amino acids. Trimming took 3 bases from V and 0 from J, leaving 13 bases between them. Germline V lookup: CDR1 SGHNT, CDR2 YYREEE (reference sequence). The CDR3 DNA reads TGTGCCAGCAGCTCCGGGACCGAGAGCTCCTACGAGCAGTACTTC. Translation: CASSSGTESSYEQYF. The full variable domain, with the rest looked up from reference TRBV5-4 and TRBJ2-7, is ETGVTQSPTHLIKTRGQQVTLRCSSQSGHNTVSWYQQALGQGPQFIFQYYREEENGRGNFPPRFSGLQFPNYSSELNVNALELDDSALYLCASSSGTESSYEQYFGPGTRLTVT.

The gene calls are TRBV28 and TRBJ1-5; 8 positions match TRBD1. Germline V lookup: CDR1 MDHEN, CDR2 SYDVKM. The CDR3 is 17 amino acids. V lost 6 bases to trimming and J lost 0 bases; unmatched junction nucleotides: 10. CDR3 in amino acids: CASRSTGEGFSNQPQHF. CDR3 DNA: TGTGCCAGCAGATCGACAGGGGAGGGCTTTAGCAATCAGCCCCAGCATTTT.

This clone was observed a single time. The chain uses TRBV19 and TRBJ2-6; D not resolved. The CDR3 is 14 residues long. The V and J ends lost 8 bases and 2 bases respectively, with 10 bases between them. CDR1 is LNHDA and CDR2 is SQIVND in the germline V gene (reference sequence). The CDR3 nucleotides read TGTGCCAGTTTGAAGGTAGCTGGGGCCAACGTCCTGACTTTC. Amino acid sequence: CASLKVAGANVLTF.